Below, 9 T cell receptor beta chains from the same sample are listed, as sequenced in a study of regulatory T cells in long-lasting Graves disease. As for time point: newly diagnosed GD, antithyroid drugs for less than 3 months. After RNA was extracted from PBMCs, the TCR library was made from it. Arm-PCR of CDR3 regions and iRepertoire HTBI primers were used to build TCR beta libraries. TCRdb redid the calling of the multiplex PCR reads with MiXCR, one entry per CDR3 protein. Among about 220,000 distinct CDR3 sequences listed, roughly 18% were seen once. In addition, the sample was reused for a study of T cells in Graves' hyperthyroidism and ophthalmopathy.

The starting material was peripheral blood mononuclear cells (PBMCs), obtained at new diagnosis, from a patient treated with antithyroid drugs. The receptors were sampled from a woman aged 25 to 39 with Graves disease.

This clonotype was observed at least ten times. This chain connects TRBV2 to TRBJ2-3, with 7 bases fitting TRBD2. The trim removed 4 bases at V and 6 bases at J, leaving 13 bases unmatched. The CDR3 is made up of 16 amino acids. The germline gives CDR1 SNHLY, CDR2 FYNNEI. CDR3 sequence (DNA): TGTGCCAGCAGTGGGGCGCTAGCGGAGGCGGGGGATACGCAGTATTTT. Translated, it gives CASSGALAEAGDTQYF. Supplemented by reference TRBV2 and TRBJ2-3, the full variable domain reads EPEVTQTPSHQVTQMGQEVILRCVPISNHLYFYWYRQILGQKVEFLVSFYNNEISEKSEIFDDQFSVERPDGSNFTLKIRSTKLEDSAMYFCASSGALAEAGDTQYFGPGTRLTVL.

This clonotype was recorded many times. This CDR3 reads CASSPGGEGETQYF. In DNA form, the CDR3 reads TGTGCCAGCAGCCCAGGGGGCGAAGGAGAGACCCAGTACTTC. V gene TRBV3-1 combines with J gene TRBJ2-5; TRBD1 aligns across 8 bases. Germline V gives CDR1 LGHDT, CDR2 YNNKEL (reference sequence). J gave up 4 bases and V 4 bases, and 5 bases lay outside the gene matches. The CDR3 loop spans 14 amino acids.

The chain recombines TRBV6-1 with TRBJ1-3; D unresolved. CDR3 size: 14 residues. V was trimmed by 11 bases and J by 3 bases, leaving 17 bases between them. Germline-derived CDR1 and CDR2 are MNHNS and SASEGT. In nucleotides, the CDR3 is TGTGCCGGAGGAAGCGGTGGTCTTGGAAACACCATATATTTT. Its protein is CAGGSGGLGNTIYF.

This clonotype appeared a few times. In DNA, the CDR3 is TGTGCCAGCAGTTTCGTCGTACCTTCGGGACGGGCCCAGTACTTC. As protein: CASSFVVPSGRAQYF. The rearrangement links TRBV28 to TRBJ2-5; D tentatively fits TRBD1 or TRBD2 (5 bases each). The germline gives CDR1 MDHEN, CDR2 SYDVKM. CDR3 length: 15 amino acids. V gave up 3 bases and J gave up 9 bases, with 20 bases separating them.

This clonotype was recorded a few times. V is TRBV30 and J is TRBJ2-2; D is perhaps TRBD1 (6 bases). CDR3 length: 18 residues. CDR1 is GTSNPN, CDR2 SVGIG, per germline (reference sequence). V shed 7 bases and J shed 0 bases, with 24 bases lying between them. In DNA form, the CDR3 reads TGTGCCTTATACCCCGGGACACTCCTATCCTCGAACACCGGGGAGCTGTTTTTT. Translation gives CALYPGTLLSSNTGELFF.

This clonotype showed up many times. The rearrangement joins TRBV3-1 to TRBJ1-1; D is possibly TRBD1 (6 bases). Trimming removed 0 bases at V and 1 base at J, with 6 bases between. Germline CDR1 LGHDT, CDR2 YNNKEL (reference sequence). This CDR3 is built from 14 residues. In nucleotides, the CDR3 is TGTGCCAGCAGCCAAGACAGGGGGAACACTGAAGCTTTCTTT. It yields the protein CASSQDRGNTEAFF.

The table lists this clonotype with many counts. J is TRBJ2-1 and V is TRBV7-2; 14 bases align to TRBD2. The length of the CDR3 is 15 residues. V lost 0 bases to trimming and J lost 13 bases; unmatched junction nucleotides: 5. Germline loops: CDR1 SGHTA, CDR2 FQGNSA. The CDR3 protein is CASSLASGTSGRQFF. CDR3 DNA: TGTGCCAGCAGCTTAGCATCCGGGACTAGCGGGAGACAGTTCTTC.

This clonotype was observed at least ten times. This chain joins TRBV24-1 and TRBJ1-5; a weak D match, TRBD1 (6 bases). The length of the CDR3 is 14 residues. CDR1 and CDR2 from the germline V gene are KGHDR and SFDVKD. V gave up 7 bases and J gave up 6 bases, with 15 bases separating them. CDR3: CATRAGGSGQPQHF. The CDR3 DNA sequence: TGTGCCACCAGGGCGGGGGGCTCGGGTCAGCCCCAGCATTTT.

This clonotype was counted many times. V is TRBV2 and J is TRBJ2-5, with D tentatively TRBD1 (6 bases). Looked up from germline, CDR1 is SNHLY and CDR2 is FYNNEI. Between the trimmed V and J ends, which lost 2 bases and 9 bases, there was a span of 13 bases. CDR3 length: 13 residues. DNA for the CDR3: TGTGCCAGCAGTGAAACAGGGTGGTCGTCCCAGTACTTC. It is translated as CASSETGWSSQYF.